This T cell receptor (beta chain) came from a study of tumor T cells in aggressive B-cell lymphoma. TCRdb's table, derived via immunoSEQ multiplex PCR, lists solely in-frame clones and lacks some. The data show about 2,800 clones, approximately 90% seen once. The CDR3 is 13 amino acids. V lost 5 bases and J 8 bases, leaving 18 bases between the germline ends. Germline CDR1 reads GTSNPN; CDR2 reads SVGIG (reference sequence). The TCR originated in an adult with diffuse large B cell lymphoma. The V gene is TRBV30, the J gene TRBJ1-2, with D maybe TRBD1 (5 bases). Specimen: tumor tissue. In DNA form, the CDR3 reads TGTGCCTGGGGACGACAGTCTTTACTGGGCTACACCTTC. It specifies CAWGRQSLLGYTF.